Shown below are 24 T cell receptor beta chains from a single sample sequenced in a study of cytomegalovirus exposure and HLA in healthy donors. PCR used 60 Vbeta primers and 13 Jbeta primers. The repertoire was sequenced with immunoSEQ multiplex PCR; TCRdb's copy has only in-frame clones and lacks some. The sample has 75,000 to 100,000 clones; approximately 74% are singletons. Sequencing used PBMCs. The receptors originated from a male donor in good health and CMV-seronegative.

The chain couples TRBV9 to TRBJ2-1, with 10 bases aligning to TRBD2. V lost 6 bases to trimming and J lost 9 bases; unmatched junction nucleotides: 12. This CDR3 is built from 15 residues. Per germline, CDR1 SGDLS and CDR2 YYNGEE. CDR3 sequence: CASNLQGVAGGEQFF. CDR3 coding DNA: TGTGCCAGCAACCTGCAGGGGGTAGCGGGAGGTGAGCAGTTCTTC. Full variable domain (rest looked up from reference TRBV9 and TRBJ2-1): DSGVTQTPKHLITATGQRVTLRCSPRSGDLSVYWYQQSLDQGLQFLIQYYNGEERAKGNILERFSAQQFPDLHSELNLSSLELGDSALYFCASNLQGVAGGEQFFGPGTRLTVL.

V gene TRBV25-1 combines with J gene TRBJ1-1; D may be TRBD1 (6 bases). The CDR3 runs 15 residues. Germline loops: CDR1 MGHDK, CDR2 SYGVNS. V was pared by 5 bases and J by 7 bases, with 20 bases between. CDR3 in DNA: TGTGCCAGCAGTCCCGAGGGGGGGGCCGGGAATGAAGCTTTCTTT. Translated, it gives CASSPEGGAGNEAFF.

The chain links TRBV6-1 to TRBJ2-5; TRBD2 aligns across 9 bases. Per germline, CDR1 MNHNS and CDR2 SASEGT. The CDR3 has 14 residues. The J segment lost 7 bases and the V segment lost 2 bases, leaving 5 bases of the junction unmatched. In nucleotides, the CDR3 is TGTGCCAGCAGTGAAACTAGCGGGTTGGGGACCCAGTACTTC. Translated: CASSETSGLGTQYF.

The chain carries TRBV5-6 and TRBJ2-2, with TRBD2 identical over 9 bases. This CDR3 is built from 15 residues. V lost 4 bases to trimming and J lost 7 bases; unmatched junction nucleotides: 8. Germline loops: CDR1 SGHDT, CDR2 YYEEEE. The CDR3 sequence is CASSRAGGPGGELFF. CDR3 bases: TGTGCCAGCAGCAGAGCGGGGGGCCCTGGCGGGGAGCTGTTTTTT. Filled out from reference TRBV5-6 and TRBJ2-2, the complete variable domain reads DAGVTQSPTHLIKTRGQQVTLRCSPKSGHDTVSWYQQALGQGPQFIFQYYEEEERQRGNFPDRFSGHQFPNYSSELNVNALLLGDSALYLCASSRAGGPGGELFFGEGSRLTVL.

The V and J genes are TRBV2 and TRBJ1-4; possibly TRBD1 for D (5 bases). V was shortened by 2 bases and J by 5 bases, with 12 bases between the two germline ends. Looked up from germline, CDR1 is SNHLY and CDR2 is FYNNEI. The CDR3 is 15 residues long. CDR3 sequence reads: CASSEMWGLNEKLFF. CDR3 nucleotide sequence: TGTGCCAGCAGTGAAATGTGGGGCCTCAATGAAAAACTGTTTTTT.

The V call is TRBV19, the J call TRBJ2-7; no reliable D call. Trimming shortened V by 3 bases and J by 3 bases, and 15 bases separated the two germline ends. The germline CDR1 and CDR2 sequences are LNHDA and SQIVND (reference sequence). This CDR3 spans 15 amino acids. The chain's CDR3 is CASSILAERHYEQYF. The CDR3 coding sequence is TGTGCCAGTAGTATTCTGGCAGAGCGCCACTACGAGCAGTACTTC.

This clone appeared a single time. The chain has TRBV6-5 and TRBJ2-7; 9 bases line up with TRBD1. Per the germline V gene, CDR1 is MNHEY and CDR2 is SVGAGI. This CDR3 spans 14 amino acids. After removal of 1 base from V and 7 bases from J, the junction contained 5 bases not matched to a gene. The CDR3 DNA reads TGTGCCAGCAGTTACTGGGGACAGGGAGGAGAGCAGTACTTC. As protein: CASSYWGQGGEQYF.

The chain employs TRBV7-2 and TRBJ2-7, with a tentative D call TRBD2 (5 bases). Trimming stripped 7 bases from V and 7 bases from J, with 17 bases between. Germline CDR1 reads SGHTA; CDR2 reads FQGNSA. The CDR3 runs 13 residues. The CDR3 is CASNPNHRGEQYF. The CDR3 nucleotides are TGTGCCAGCAACCCCAACCACCGGGGAGAGCAGTACTTC.

The chain has TRBV28 and TRBJ1-1; 8 nucleotides line up with TRBD1. This CDR3 is built from 14 residues. Trimming removed 5 bases from V and 4 bases from J; junction bases left unmatched: 6. Germline V gives CDR1 MDHEN, CDR2 SYDVKM. The CDR3 region is CASSPQGAFTEAFF. CDR3 coding DNA: TGTGCCAGCAGTCCCCAGGGGGCATTCACTGAAGCTTTCTTT.

This rearrangement joins TRBV11-3 to TRBJ2-2, with D possibly matching TRBD2 (6 bases). Trimming took 3 bases from V and 8 from J, leaving 16 bases between them. The CDR3 is 15 residues long. In germline, CDR1 is SGHNT, CDR2 YENEEA. The CDR3 DNA reads TGTGCCAGCAGCTTTAGCGGCGCCCCCGCGGGGGAGCTGTTTTTT. Protein sequence: CASSFSGAPAGELFF.

This clone is a singleton in its sample. The chain links TRBV4-3 to TRBJ2-1, with TRBD2 matching 7 bases. This CDR3 region has 16 residues. CDR1 is LGHNA and CDR2 is YSLEER in the germline V gene. V was clipped by 0 bases and J by 3 bases; unmatched bases: 5. The CDR3 nucleotides read TGCGCCAGCAGCCAAGATCCGCGGGAGATCTACAATGAGCAGTTCTTC. Its translation is CASSQDPREIYNEQFF.

This chain joins TRBV6-5 and TRBJ2-7; 12 bases agree with TRBD2. The V segment lost 5 bases and the J segment 3 bases; nucleotides outside the gene matches: 5. CDR1 is MNHEY, CDR2 SVGAGI, per germline. The length of the CDR3 is 15 residues. As DNA, the CDR3 is TGTGCCAGCAGTCCTAGCGGGAGGGCCAACTACGAGCAGTACTTC. Protein sequence: CASSPSGRANYEQYF.

Details on this clone: Different DNA sequences within this sample yield the same CDR3. The CDR3 spells CASSLGQTYEQYF. CDR3 in DNA: TGTGCCAGCAGCCTGGGACAAACTTACGAGCAGTACTTC. The chain links TRBV27 to TRBJ2-7; maybe TRBD1 (6 bases). This CDR3 is built from 13 residues. Deletions cut 6 bases from V and 4 bases from J, with 13 bases between. Germline V gives CDR1 MNHEY, CDR2 SMNVEV (reference sequence).

The gene calls are TRBV7-6 and TRBJ2-5; the match to TRBD2 covers 11 bases. This CDR3 contains 15 residues. Germline assignment: CDR1 SGHVS and CDR2 FNYEAQ. The V and J ends lost 5 bases and 2 bases, in that order; junction bases with no gene match: 4. The DNA of the CDR3 is TGTGCCAGCAGCACCGTAGCGGGAGGGCAAGAGACCCAGTACTTC. It yields the protein CASSTVAGGQETQYF.

This chain links TRBV27 with TRBJ1-1, with D possibly TRBD1 on 5 matching bases. Germline V gene data show CDR1 as MNHEY and CDR2 as SMNVEV (reference sequence). Trimming removed 8 bases at V and 3 bases at J, with 16 bases between. The CDR3 spans 14 residues. The CDR3 nucleotides read TGTGCCAGCCTTATAAAAACAGGAGACACTGAAGCTTTCTTT. This sequence encodes CASLIKTGDTEAFF.

The J gene is TRBJ2-3, the V gene TRBV2; TRBD2 agrees at 9 bases. The germline gives CDR1 SNHLY, CDR2 FYNNEI. V was clipped by 4 bases and J by 4 bases; unmatched bases: 15. This CDR3 contains 18 residues. The chain's CDR3 is CASSGGRSSGKVADTQYF. CDR3 DNA sequence: TGTGCCAGCAGTGGGGGACGTTCTAGCGGGAAGGTCGCAGATACGCAGTATTTT.

This clone is labeled medium-sized. This chain joins TRBV7-6 and TRBJ2-3; D gene unclear. This CDR3 has 14 amino acids. The germline CDR1 and CDR2 sequences are SGHVS and FNYEAQ. Between the trimmed V and J ends, which lost 2 bases and 0 bases, there was a span of 6 bases. The CDR3 protein is CASSLLTSTDTQYF. The CDR3 DNA reads as TGTGCCAGCAGCTTACTTACTAGCACAGATACGCAGTATTTT.

This clone occurred once. The chain links TRBV28 to TRBJ2-1; TRBD1 agrees at 7 bases. V lost 3 bases, J lost 4 bases, and 0 bases stayed unmatched. The CDR3 spans 13 residues. Germline V gene lookup returns CDR1 MDHEN and CDR2 SYDVKM. The DNA of the CDR3 is TGTGCCAGCAGTTTGACAGGGTACAATGAGCAGTTCTTC. Its translation: CASSLTGYNEQFF.

This chain joins TRBV7-2 and TRBJ1-4; 8 nucleotides agree with TRBD1. The CDR3 covers 15 residues. Trimming removed 4 bases from V and 7 bases from J; junction bases left unmatched: 8. The germline CDR1 and CDR2 sequences are SGHTA and FQGNSA. CDR3 DNA sequence: TGTGCCAGCAGCTACGACAGGGGAGTAACTGAAAAACTGTTTTTT. Protein product: CASSYDRGVTEKLFF. Based on the CDR3 plus reference TRBV7-2 and TRBJ1-4, the full variable domain is GAGVSQSPSNKVTEKGKDVELRCDPISGHTALYWYRQSLGQGLEFLIYFQGNSAPDKSGLPSDRFSAERTGGSVSTLTIQRTQQEDSAVYLCASSYDRGVTEKLFFGSGTQLSVL.

This clone came up a few times. The chain recombines TRBV14 with TRBJ2-5, with D maybe TRBD1 (6 bases). Trimming left V 0 bases short and J 0 bases short, with 8 bases between. CDR1 is SGHDN, CDR2 FVKESK, per germline. The CDR3 runs 15 residues. CDR3 DNA: TGTGCCAGCAGCCAAGATCACAGGGACCAAGAGACCCAGTACTTC. Its protein is CASSQDHRDQETQYF.

This chain links TRBV10-3 with TRBJ2-7, with D perhaps matching TRBD1 (7 bases). The CDR3 runs to 16 residues. Germline values: CDR1 ENHRY, CDR2 SYGVKD. V was cut by 3 bases and J by 3 bases, with 18 bases left in between. The CDR3: CAISDRRQGGGYEQYF. The CDR3 bases are TGTGCCATCAGTGATAGGCGGCAGGGGGGCGGCTACGAGCAGTACTTC.

The gene calls are TRBV7-6 and TRBJ1-5, with D possibly being TRBD1 (6 bases). The V and J ends lost 5 bases and 4 bases respectively, with 9 bases between them. The CDR3 has 13 amino acids. Per the germline V gene, CDR1 is SGHVS and CDR2 is FNYEAQ. CDR3: CASSPQGNQPQHF. The CDR3 DNA follows: TGTGCCAGCAGCCCGCAGGGGAATCAGCCCCAGCATTTT. The full variable domain, rest sourced from reference TRBV7-6 and TRBJ1-5, is GAGVSQSPRYKVTKRGQDVALRCDPISGHVSLYWYRQALGQGPEFLTYFNYEAQQDKSGLPNDRFSAERPEGSISTLTIQRTEQRDSAMYRCASSPQGNQPQHFGDGTRLSIL.

This chain joins TRBV30 and TRBJ1-1; TRBD1 matches 11 bases. V was clipped by 3 bases and J by 1 base; unmatched bases: 10. The length of the CDR3 is 17 residues. Germline assignment: CDR1 GTSNPN and CDR2 SVGIG (reference sequence). CDR3 bases: TGTGCCTGGAGGTGGGACAGGGGGTGGGGGGCGAACACTGAAGCTTTCTTT. Its protein product is CAWRWDRGWGANTEAFF.

The genes are TRBV6-4 and TRBJ2-7; possibly TRBD1 for D (6 bases). Trimming left V 9 bases short and J 3 bases short, with 15 bases between. In germline, CDR1 is MRHNA, CDR2 SNTAGT. The CDR3 is made up of 13 amino acids. The DNA for the CDR3 is TGTGCCAGGGAAACAGGGTCTAACTACGAGCAGTACTTC. Translating gives CARETGSNYEQYF.